The rows below give T cell receptor beta chains drawn from one sample of a study of T cell clusters in autoimmune cytopenias. TCRdb derives one entry per CDR3 protein from the multiplex PCR reads, leaving out DNA. This table lists about 3,000 distinct CDR3 sequences. The sequencing sample was made of peripheral blood. The receptor set was obtained from a human donor with an autoimmune cytopenia or autoimmune hepatitis (not recorded which). Each CDR3 is given with its conserved first and last residue. Size tells how often a clone was seen (once, few, many) or the class of an expanded clone, and some rows leave it out.

>TRBJ2-7|TRBV14|NA
CASSQVLSSYEQYF
>TRBJ2-1|TRBV12-3/TRBV12-4|medium-sized
CASSLRRGGEQFF
>TRBJ2-3|TRBV13|NA
CASSPVGVSTDTQYF
>TRBJ2-5|TRBV18|NA
CASSPPGGGGPGQETQYF
>TRBJ2-7|TRBV12-3/TRBV12-4|NA
CASSLSASYEQYF
>TRBJ1-1|TRBV13|medium-sized
CASSFFRNTEAFF
>TRBJ2-3|TRBV19|medium-sized
CASSSGQAGLLGTDTQYF
>TRBJ2-1|TRBV12-3/TRBV12-4|NA
CASSLTPGGGWDEQFF
>TRBJ1-5|TRBV19|medium-sized
CASQRGGAPVQPQHF
>TRBJ1-1|TRBV5-6|medium-sized
CASSLNRNTEAFF
>TRBJ2-7|TRBV20-1|medium-sized
CSVEAGGLYEQYF
>TRBJ2-3|TRBV29-1|medium-sized
CSAGTAGTDTQYF
>TRBJ1-2|TRBV12-3/TRBV12-4|NA
CASSSQGANYGYTF
>TRBJ1-1|TRBV12-3/TRBV12-4|NA
CASSLGPPSEAFF
>TRBJ2-7|TRBV10-3|medium-sized
CAPLGGLYEQYF
>TRBJ1-5|TRBV6-5|NA
CASSRQAWGNQPQHF
>TRBJ1-5|TRBV7-2|NA
CASSSTGTESNQPQHF
>TRBJ2-7|TRBV12-3/TRBV12-4|NA
CASSLVPRFLDRKEWAGDYEQYF
>TRBJ1-4|TRBV29-1|NA
CCGTGGTNEKLFF
>TRBJ2-7|TRBV6-5|medium-sized
CASSKTAGGTYEQYF
>TRBJ2-1|TRBV11-3|medium-sized
CASSTRPGLARDSYNEQFF
>TRBJ2-3|TRBV6-2/TRBV6-3|large
CASRRQGFTDTQYF
>TRBJ2-3|TRBV15|medium-sized
CATSRGTRTDTQYF
>TRBJ1-1|TRBV29-1|medium-sized
CSVPGLGDTEAFF
>TRBJ2-7|TRBV7-9|NA
CASSFRTGSAGEQYF
>TRBJ1-5|TRBV19|medium-sized
CASSTTGAFSNQPQHF
>TRBJ2-1|TRBV11-3|medium-sized
CASSLVSLAGNNEQFF
>TRBJ2-7|TRBV7-2|NA
CASSHGGKGYEQYF
>TRBJ2-7|TRBV6-1|NA
CASTPGTGALTYEQYF
>TRBJ2-6|TRBV20-1|NA
CSASSRTGGFGGANVLTF
>TRBJ2-1|TRBV5-4|NA
CASSIRTGPYNEQFF